The 31 T cell receptor beta chains below come from one sample, sequenced in a study of cytomegalovirus exposure and HLA in healthy donors. With 60 Vbeta and 13 Jbeta primers, the PCR was carried out. Clones were read by immunoSEQ multiplex PCR, and TCRdb kept only the in-frame ones, dropping some. The sample shows about 160,000 clones, roughly four fifths of them seen only once. The sequencing input was PBMCs. Receptors were obtained from a man in his fifties or sixties in good health and CMV-seronegative.

The rearrangement uses TRBV28 and TRBJ1-2; TRBD1 might be the D (5 bases). CDR1 is MDHEN and CDR2 is SYDVKM in the germline V gene. The CDR3 consists of 12 residues. The V and J ends lost 4 bases and 11 bases respectively, with 14 bases between them. The CDR3 nucleotides are TGTGCCAGCAGTTCCGGACAAATTCAGTACACCTTC. This encodes CASSSGQIQYTF.

This sequence joins TRBV6-1 and TRBJ1-2; 7 bases are shared with TRBD1. The trim removed 4 bases at V and 8 bases at J, leaving 10 bases unmatched. The length of the CDR3 is 14 residues. The germline V gene encodes CDR1 MNHNS and CDR2 SASEGT. The CDR3 DNA follows: TGTGCCAGCAGTGGCCAGACAGGGATTGGCGGCTACACCTTC. It codes for CASSGQTGIGGYTF.

The chain uses TRBV28 and TRBJ1-3; D may be TRBD1 (5 bases). The CDR3 loop spans 14 amino acids. Germline lookup yields CDR1 MDHEN and CDR2 SYDVKM. V was clipped by 6 bases and J by 2 bases, with 11 bases between them. CDR3 amino acids: CASRGGTAGNTIYF. In DNA form, the CDR3 reads TGTGCCAGCAGGGGAGGGACGGCTGGAAACACCATATATTTT.

V is TRBV7-3 and J is TRBJ2-1, with TRBD2 as a possible D gene (7 bases). The V gene's germline CDR1 is SGHTA and CDR2 FQGTGA. V was cut by 3 bases and J by 3 bases, with 12 bases left in between. CDR3 length equals 15 residues. The CDR3 nucleotides read TGTGCCAGCAGCTTGGGGGGGGCCGTCTACAATGAGCAGTTCTTC. Translated: CASSLGGAVYNEQFF.

The CDR3 sequence is CASSDFAAADTQYF. CDR3 coding DNA: TGTGCCAGCAGTGATTTCGCAGCGGCAGATACGCAGTATTTT. The chain couples TRBV2 to TRBJ2-3, with D perhaps TRBD2 (5 bases). CDR3 length: 14 residues. The V end was cut by 3 bases, the J end by 4 bases, with 11 bases between. CDR1 SNHLY and CDR2 FYNNEI come from the germline V gene. Using reference TRBV2 and TRBJ2-3 for the parts outside the CDR3, the full variable domain is EPEVTQTPSHQVTQMGQEVILRCVPISNHLYFYWYRQILGQKVEFLVSFYNNEISEKSEIFDDQFSVERPDGSNFTLKIRSTKLEDSAMYFCASSDFAAADTQYFGPGTRLTVL.

J is TRBJ1-4 and V is TRBV5-1; TRBD1 agrees at 7 bases. CDR3 length: 17 amino acids. Unmatched junction bases numbered 13, after V lost 0 bases and J lost 8 bases. Germline CDR1 is SGHRS and CDR2 is YFSETQ. CDR3 region: CASSLAGSRGGEEKLFF. In nucleotides, the CDR3 is TGCGCCAGCAGCTTGGCCGGGTCCCGAGGGGGCGAGGAAAAACTGTTTTTT.

J is TRBJ1-1 and V is TRBV5-1, with 10 positions matching TRBD1. CDR1 and CDR2 from the germline V gene are SGHRS and YFSETQ. The trim removed 3 bases at V and 4 bases at J, leaving 0 bases unmatched. The CDR3 is made up of 13 amino acids. CDR3 sequence: CASSWDRGTEAFF. CDR3 DNA: TGCGCCAGCAGCTGGGACAGGGGCACTGAAGCTTTCTTT.

This clone was counted a few times. The chain combines TRBV27 with TRBJ1-2; 10 positions match TRBD1. The V segment lost 6 bases and the J segment 2 bases; nucleotides outside the gene matches: 6. This CDR3 is 15 amino acids long. CDR1 is MNHEY and CDR2 is SMNVEV in the germline V gene (reference sequence). CDR3 nucleotides: TGTGCCAGCAGGCCCCGGGGACAGGGGAACTATGGCTACACCTTC. Protein: CASRPRGQGNYGYTF.

V and J are TRBV30 and TRBJ2-7, with 7 positions matching TRBD1. There are 12 residues in the CDR3. Germline lookup yields CDR1 GTSNPN and CDR2 SVGIG (reference sequence). The trim removed 8 bases at V and 3 bases at J, leaving 7 bases unmatched. The CDR3 bases are TGTGCCGGGGGACAGTTCCTCTACGAGCAGTACTTC. Translating it yields CAGGQFLYEQYF.

V usage is TRBV6-5 and J usage is TRBJ1-6, with a possible D match to TRBD1 (5 bases). In germline, CDR1 is MNHEY, CDR2 SVGAGI. This CDR3 comprises 15 residues. Trimming removed 2 bases at V and 5 bases at J, with 10 bases between. The CDR3 spells CASSYPNRNNSPLHF. CDR3 bases: TGTGCCAGCAGTTACCCGAACAGGAATAATTCACCCCTCCACTTT.

In DNA, the CDR3 is TGTGCCAGCAAGAGACAGTCGGACACTGAAGCTTTCTTT. The encoded protein is CASKRQSDTEAFF. V usage is TRBV27 and J usage is TRBJ1-1; D is possibly TRBD1 (5 bases). The CDR3 loop spans 13 amino acids. V was clipped by 7 bases and J by 3 bases, with 12 bases between them. Germline-derived CDR1 and CDR2 are MNHEY and SMNVEV (reference sequence).

This chain links TRBV19 with TRBJ2-1; 7 bases are shared with TRBD2. Germline V gene sequence: CDR1 LNHDA, CDR2 SQIVND (reference sequence). Unmatched junction bases numbered 7, after V lost 8 bases and J lost 0 bases. This CDR3 spans 15 amino acids. CDR3: CASSTGLRSYNEQFF. The CDR3 region has the DNA TGTGCCAGTTCAACGGGACTACGCTCCTACAATGAGCAGTTCTTC.

CDR3 in DNA: TGCGCCAGCAGCCAAGATCCGGTAGCGGGCCTCTACGAGCAGTACTTC. Its protein product is CASSQDPVAGLYEQYF. The chain links TRBV4-3 to TRBJ2-7; 7 bases line up with TRBD2. The CDR3 totals 16 residues. With V trimmed by 0 bases and J by 3 bases, 8 bases remained unmatched. The germline V gene has CDR1 LGHNA and CDR2 YSLEER.

This clone was observed a handful of times. The genes are TRBV7-9 and TRBJ1-6; D is ambiguous. With 3 bases removed from V and 8 bases from J, the gap between germline ends came to 5 bases. The CDR3 is 12 residues long. Per the germline V gene, CDR1 is SEHNR and CDR2 is FQNEAQ (reference sequence). CDR3 loop: CASSLADSPLHF. The CDR3 DNA is TGTGCCAGCAGCTTGGCCGATTCACCCCTCCACTTT.

J is TRBJ2-5 and V is TRBV7-3; 12 bases agree with TRBD2. The CDR3 length is 15 residues. Germline V gene lookup returns CDR1 SGHTA and CDR2 FQGTGA. The V and J ends lost 3 bases and 5 bases, in that order; junction bases with no gene match: 4. Here the CDR3 DNA reads TGTGCCAGCAGCTTCCGGGGGACTAGCGGGGAGACCCAGTACTTC. Protein: CASSFRGTSGETQYF.

The rearrangement links TRBV7-8 to TRBJ1-1; 7 bases fit TRBD1. This CDR3 spans 16 amino acids. The V gene end was trimmed by 7 bases and the J gene end by 2 bases; junction bases not matched to a gene: 13. Germline CDR1 is SGHVS and CDR2 is FQNEAQ. CDR3 region: CASTIGWTGRNTEAFF. The CDR3 DNA is TGTGCCAGCACCATTGGTTGGACAGGCCGAAACACTGAAGCTTTCTTT.

V usage is TRBV19 and J usage is TRBJ2-5, with TRBD1 as a possible D gene (5 bases). CDR1 is LNHDA and CDR2 is SQIVND in the germline V gene (reference sequence). The germline V and J ends were trimmed by 0 bases and 6 bases, with 8 bases remaining between them. The length of the CDR3 is 13 residues. CDR3 nucleotides: TGTGCCAGTAGTATAGACAGGGCAAAGACCCAGTACTTC. This translates into CASSIDRAKTQYF.

V is TRBV5-4 and J is TRBJ2-1; 13 bases agree with TRBD2. Germline CDR1 is SGHNT and CDR2 is YYREEE (reference sequence). Trimming removed 2 bases from V and 2 bases from J; junction bases left unmatched: 1. The CDR3 has 16 residues. Here the CDR3 reads CASSLGTSGAYNEQFF. CDR3 coding DNA: TGTGCCAGCAGCTTAGGGACTAGCGGGGCCTACAATGAGCAGTTCTTC. Looking up the rest from reference TRBV5-4 and TRBJ2-1 gives the full variable domain: ETGVTQSPTHLIKTRGQQVTLRCSSQSGHNTVSWYQQALGQGPQFIFQYYREEENGRGNFPPRFSGLQFPNYSSELNVNALELDDSALYLCASSLGTSGAYNEQFFGPGTRLTVL.

J is TRBJ2-5 and V is TRBV6-5; the D gene is possibly TRBD1 (6 bases). CDR1 and CDR2 from the germline V gene are MNHEY and SVGAGI. The V and J ends lost 2 bases and 4 bases respectively, with 8 bases between them. CDR3 length equals 13 residues. The DNA for the CDR3 is TGTGCCAGCAGTTACGTCAGGGGAGAGACCCAGTACTTC. Its protein is CASSYVRGETQYF.

The chain employs TRBV28 and TRBJ2-3; D is undetermined. Trimming removed 5 bases at V and 3 bases at J, with 6 bases between. Germline V lookup: CDR1 MDHEN, CDR2 SYDVKM. The CDR3 loop spans 12 amino acids. DNA for the CDR3: TGTGCCAGCAGTCCCGTAACAGATACGCAGTATTTT. This encodes CASSPVTDTQYF.

The J gene is TRBJ2-1, the V gene TRBV7-8; TRBD2 matches at 11 bases. This CDR3 has 15 amino acids. The germline CDR1 and CDR2 sequences are SGHVS and FQNEAQ. Germline trimming cut 5 bases from V and 8 bases from J; bases unmatched to any gene: 8. The CDR3 DNA sequence: TGTGCCAGCAGCCCTTTGACTAGCGGGACCGATGAGCAGTTCTTC. Translating it yields CASSPLTSGTDEQFF.

The chain is built from TRBV29-1 and TRBJ2-3; 8 bases are a match to TRBD2. V gave up 1 base and J gave up 6 bases; unmatched junction bases: 3. The CDR3 has 13 amino acids. CDR1 is SQVTM and CDR2 is ANQGSEA in the germline V gene. The CDR3 sequence is CSVEGVAGDTQYF. The CDR3 DNA reads TGCAGCGTTGAAGGAGTAGCGGGGGATACGCAGTATTTT.

The chain joins TRBV15 to TRBJ1-4; D is unresolved. The CDR3 sequence is 14 residues long. V was shortened by 11 bases and J by 0 bases, with 13 bases between the two germline ends. The germline V gene encodes CDR1 LNHNV and CDR2 YYDKDF (reference sequence). The CDR3 DNA reads TGTGCCGTGGGAGACTCAGCAACTAATGAAAAACTGTTTTTT. Protein product: CAVGDSATNEKLFF.

A note on this clone: At one boundary the junction diverges from the germline segment, which might be a read error. The chain couples TRBV7-9 to TRBJ1-4; no clear D gene. Germline V gives CDR1 SEHNR, CDR2 FQNEAQ (reference sequence). This CDR3 region has 14 residues. CDR3 sequence: CSSSLSSVVEKLFF. In DNA form, the CDR3 reads TGTTCCAGCAGCTTATCCTCGGTGGTTGAAAAACTGTTTTTT.

The rearrangement joins TRBV19 to TRBJ1-5; 7 bases map to TRBD1. V was clipped by 4 bases and J by 7 bases; unmatched bases: 10. This CDR3 contains 15 residues. Per germline, CDR1 LNHDA and CDR2 SQIVND (reference sequence). The CDR3 region is CASSTMTGYGQPQHF. The CDR3 bases are TGTGCCAGTAGTACCATGACAGGGTACGGACAGCCCCAGCATTTT.

This chain links TRBV18 with TRBJ2-1; 11 bases are a match to TRBD2. Germline V CDR1 and CDR2: KGHSH, LQKENI. CDR3 length: 17 amino acids. The V gene end was trimmed by 1 base and the J gene end by 3 bases; junction bases not matched to a gene: 5. This CDR3 is CASSPLGTSGNYNEQFF. CDR3 nucleotide sequence: TGTGCCAGCTCACCACTAGGGACTAGCGGTAACTACAATGAGCAGTTCTTC.

The rearrangement links TRBV6-6 to TRBJ2-4, with D perhaps matching TRBD2 (5 bases). Germline assignment: CDR1 MNHNY and CDR2 SVGAGI (reference sequence). Trimming removed 5 bases at V and 7 bases at J, with 18 bases between. The CDR3 is 15 amino acids. CDR3: CASSATGEKRNIQYF. As DNA, the CDR3 is TGTGCCAGCAGTGCGACCGGGGAGAAGAGGAACATTCAGTACTTC.

The chain carries TRBV28 and TRBJ2-3; 7 nucleotides align to TRBD1. This CDR3 has 17 residues. V lost 3 bases, J lost 2 bases, and 11 bases stayed unmatched. The germline CDR1 and CDR2 sequences are MDHEN and SYDVKM. CDR3 region: CASSLGLGQTFTDTQYF. CDR3 nucleotides: TGTGCCAGCAGTTTGGGTCTGGGACAGACTTTCACAGATACGCAGTATTTT.

This clone has a handful of counts. The chain couples TRBV6-6 to TRBJ1-5; 8 bases agree with TRBD1. Germline CDR1 MNHNY, CDR2 SVGAGI (reference sequence). The CDR3 is 15 amino acids. V shed 7 bases and J 4 bases; nucleotides not matched to a gene: 9. CDR3 loop: CASKRQGPQNQPQHF. The DNA for the CDR3 is TGTGCCAGCAAAAGACAGGGGCCGCAGAATCAGCCCCAGCATTTT.

The chain links TRBV7-3 to TRBJ1-2, with 8 bases matching TRBD1. V shed 3 bases, J shed 4 bases, and the junction held 1 base outside the gene matches. Germline V CDR1 and CDR2: SGHTA, FQGTGA. CDR3 length: 13 residues. CDR3 protein: CASSFGTGYGYTF. CDR3 bases: TGTGCCAGCAGCTTCGGGACAGGCTATGGCTACACCTTC.

In its sample, this clone was seen once. The chain joins TRBV12-5 to TRBJ1-1, with a possible D match to TRBD1 (5 bases). The V and J ends lost 6 bases and 0 bases respectively, with 11 bases between them. The CDR3 covers 14 residues. The germline gives CDR1 LGHNT, CDR2 FRNRAP. CDR3 region: CASGTTGMNTEAFF. CDR3 nucleotides: TGTGCTAGTGGGACCACAGGCATGAACACTGAAGCTTTCTTT.